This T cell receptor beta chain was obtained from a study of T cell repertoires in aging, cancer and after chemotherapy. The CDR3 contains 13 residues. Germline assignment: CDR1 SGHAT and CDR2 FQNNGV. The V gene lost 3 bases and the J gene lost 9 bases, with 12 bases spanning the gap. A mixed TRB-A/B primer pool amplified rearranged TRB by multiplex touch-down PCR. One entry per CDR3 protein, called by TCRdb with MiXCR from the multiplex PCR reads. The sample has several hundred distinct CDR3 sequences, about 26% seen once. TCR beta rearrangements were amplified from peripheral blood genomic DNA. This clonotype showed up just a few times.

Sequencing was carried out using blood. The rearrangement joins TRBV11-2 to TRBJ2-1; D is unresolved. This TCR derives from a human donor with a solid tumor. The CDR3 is CASSLDQWGEQFF. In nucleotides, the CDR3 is TGTGCCAGCAGCTTGGACCAGTGGGGTGAGCAGTTCTTC. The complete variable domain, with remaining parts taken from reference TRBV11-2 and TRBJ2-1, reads EAGVAQSPRYKIIEKRQSVAFWCNPISGHATLYWYQQILGQGPKLLIQFQNNGVVDDSQLPKDRFSAERLKGVDSTLKIQPAKLEDSAVYLCASSLDQWGEQFFGPGTRLTVL.